This TCR beta chain originates from a study of blood T cell repertoires in COVID-19. In the study overall: Researchers got acute and convalescent COVID-19 samples from the United States, Italy and Spain. T cells, B-cell-depleted T cells, or PBMCs supplied cDNA or gDNA.

In the authors' methods: How many nucleated cells were present was estimated from reference gene primer amplification. Only in-frame clones appear in the TCRdb table, and some are missing; sequencing was by immunoSEQ multiplex PCR. The DNA was the basis for D and trimming; V, J and clone size are from that table. Counted here are under 300,000 clones, more than 60% occurring once; the ten biggest clones make up 4%. Germline V CDR1 and CDR2: LNHNV, YYDKDF (reference sequence). V lost 1 base and J 2 bases, leaving 12 bases between the germline ends. The CDR3 spans 15 residues. Sequenced input: peripheral blood. The receptor's source is a woman aged 40 to 50 with active or convalescent COVID-19. The chain joins TRBV15 to TRBJ2-7; weak D call: TRBD1 (7 bases). The CDR3 sequence is CATSRGRGPPYEQYF. The DNA for the CDR3 is TGTGCCACCAGCAGAGGGAGGGGGCCACCCTACGAGCAGTACTTC.